This T cell receptor beta chain was recovered during a study of T cells in localized non-small cell lung cancer. Study-level points and caveats: Paired adjacent lung recovered a median around 52 of the top 100 tumor clones. Uninvolved adjacent lung had the highest recorded T cell clonality, with tumor below it.

On this clone: Its target is unknown.

Repertoires were generated with immunoSEQ multiplex PCR, while TCRdb's copy carries only in-frame clones and drops some. Of 75,000 to 90,000 clones detected, roughly four fifths appear once; the ten largest clones hold more than 2.5%. This CDR3 spans 11 amino acids. The V end was cut by 0 bases, the J end by 10 bases, with 6 bases between. Looked up from germline, CDR1 is SGHRS and CDR2 is YFSETQ. This TCR came from a man aged 35-69 years with stage I lung adenocarcinoma. Sequences were derived from peripheral blood, sampled before any cancer treatment. V usage is TRBV5-1 and J usage is TRBJ2-3; D remains ambiguous. The CDR3 sequence: CASSLERAQYF. The CDR3 DNA sequence: TGCGCCAGCAGCTTGGAAAGGGCGCAGTATTTT. Full variable domain (outside the CDR3, taken from reference TRBV5-1 and TRBJ2-3): KAGVTQTPRYLIKTRGQQVTLSCSPISGHRSVSWYQQTPGQGLQFLFEYFSETQRNKGNFPGRFSGRQFSNSRSEMNVSTLELGDSALYLCASSLERAQYFGPGTRLTVL.